A selection of T cell receptor beta chains follows, all from one sample in a study of blood T cell repertoires in COVID-19. Assay: immunoSEQ multiplex PCR; the TCRdb copy retains only in-frame clones and omits some. The table includes about 200,000 clones, roughly 86% detected once. The specimen was PBMCs or T cells enriched from blood (not recorded which). These receptors all stem from a man aged 40-49 years with acute COVID-19. The CDR3 runs from the conserved cysteine through the conserved F or W.

J | V | CDR3
TRBJ2-1 | TRBV11-2 | CASSGGGQSYNEQFF
TRBJ1-2 | TRBV6-5 | CASSYFTGGYGYTF
TRBJ2-5 | TRBV5-4 | CASSLRGTQYF
TRBJ2-2 | TRBV27 | CASSILAGAGELFF
TRBJ2-1 | TRBV7-9 | CASSLQGREQFF
TRBJ2-6 | TRBV5-1 | CASGGVSGANVLTF
TRBJ1-4 | TRBV7-2 | CASSPRTGEKLFF
TRBJ2-7 | TRBV6-6 | CASSYLQGAYEQYF
TRBJ2-5 | TRBV4-1 | CASSQFLRWETQYF
TRBJ1-1 | TRBV30 | CAWSRSLNTEAFF
TRBJ2-6 | TRBV15 | CATSDRRRAGANVLTF
TRBJ1-1 | TRBV10-3 | CAISETVNTEAFF